The sequence of this TCR beta chain was determined in a study of T cell changes during pregnancy in multiple sclerosis. Trimming took 0 bases from V and 0 from J, leaving 14 bases between them. Germline V gene sequence: CDR1 SGHNT, CDR2 YYREEE (reference sequence). The CDR3 has 17 amino acids. The protocol was immunoSEQ multiplex PCR, while the TCRdb copy is restricted to in-frame clones and leaves out a portion. The table lists around 50,000 clones, approximately 91% of them singletons, with 0.61% in the top ten. The material sequenced was CD4+ T cells from peripheral blood mononuclear cells, taken after pregnancy. The rearrangement joins TRBV5-4 to TRBJ2-3; a possible D gene is TRBD1 (6 bases). This TCR derives from a female donor in good health, enrolled as a control in a pregnancy study. As DNA, the CDR3 is TGTGCCAGCAGCTTGGTTTGGGGGCCCTCTAGCACAGATACGCAGTATTTT. It specifies CASSLVWGPSSTDTQYF.